This T cell receptor (beta chain) is from a study of T cell responses to AZD1222 COVID-19 vaccine. Sequencing used immunoSEQ multiplex PCR; TCRdb keeps in-frame clones, though not all of them. This sample yields fewer than 150,000 clones, of which 90% are seen a single time; about 3.4% belongs to the top ten. A word on this clone: The antigen is undetermined.

General observations from the study: Repertoires in all cases were sampled only once the peak T cell response had passed. Just a handful of people given AZD1222 tested seropositive at baseline.

V shed 0 bases and J shed 0 bases, with 6 bases lying between them. CDR3 size: 15 residues. In germline, CDR1 is MNHNS, CDR2 SASEGT. The input for sequencing was peripheral blood, taken on day 0 of AZD1222 vaccination. The chain combines TRBV6-1 with TRBJ1-3; D not certain. This TCR was sampled from an adult in good health. The CDR3 region is CASSEANSSGNTIYF. The CDR3 nucleotides read TGTGCCAGCAGTGAAGCGAACAGCTCTGGAAACACCATATATTTT.